This TCR beta chain was captured by sequencing in a study of OX40 agonist ivuxolimab in advanced cancers. Overall study context: Ivuxolimab, an antibody acting as an agonist of OX40 (CD134), was used to treat patients. One patient with hepatocellular carcinoma and two with cutaneous melanoma, three in all, had partial responses.

Assay used: immunoSEQ multiplex PCR; TCRdb lists only in-frame clones, some missing. The sample contains 55,000 to 90,000 clones, approximately 80% of which appear only once. This CDR3 has 11 amino acids. From germline, CDR1 is SGHDT and CDR2 YYEEEE. V dropped 4 bases and J dropped 3 bases, with 4 bases sitting between them. This clone was counted a single time. This specimen consisted of CD4+ or CD8+ T cells sorted from blood, obtained in a trial of the OX40 agonist ivuxolimab. This receptor was identified in an adult with an advanced solid tumor such as melanoma, head and neck, liver or kidney cancer. The chain employs TRBV5-6 and TRBJ1-1, with D hard to call. CDR3 residues: CASSLYTEAFF. CDR3 nucleotides: TGTGCCAGCAGCCTATACACTGAAGCTTTCTTT.